Shown below are 14 T cell receptor beta chains from a single sample sequenced in a study of blood T cell repertoires in COVID-19. The assay was immunoSEQ multiplex PCR, and TCRdb's table has in-frame clones only and misses some. The table shows 150,000 to 200,000 clones, with roughly 80% occurring only once. Sequences were obtained from peripheral blood. These receptors came from a man in his 60s with acute or convalescent COVID-19.

The CDR3: CASSDSGVTGELFF. The DNA for the CDR3 is TGTGCCAGCAGTGATAGCGGGGTCACCGGGGAGCTGTTTTTT. The genes are TRBV2 and TRBJ2-2, with TRBD2 identical over 8 bases. The CDR3 contains 14 residues. Germline trimming cut 3 bases from V and 4 bases from J; bases unmatched to any gene: 1. Germline CDR1 is SNHLY and CDR2 is FYNNEI. The full variable domain, completed using reference TRBV2 and TRBJ2-2, is EPEVTQTPSHQVTQMGQEVILRCVPISNHLYFYWYRQILGQKVEFLVSFYNNEISEKSEIFDDQFSVERPDGSNFTLKIRSTKLEDSAMYFCASSDSGVTGELFFGEGSRLTVL.

This chain links TRBV12-3 or TRBV12-4 with TRBJ2-7; tentatively, D is TRBD2 (5 bases). Trimming took 1 base from V and 7 from J, leaving 11 bases between them. The CDR3 loop spans 13 amino acids. The CDR3: CASSLGTPGEQYF. CDR3 nucleotides: TGTGCCAGCAGTTTAGGCACACCGGGGGAGCAGTACTTC.

The chain joins TRBV6-5 to TRBJ1-2; a weak D match, TRBD1 (6 bases). Germline CDR1 MNHEY, CDR2 SVGAGI. There are 13 residues in the CDR3. V lost 8 bases to trimming and J lost 4 bases, with 14 bases between them. CDR3: CASRLGGGYGYTF. The CDR3 DNA is TGTGCCAGCCGATTGGGAGGGGGCTATGGCTACACCTTC.

The gene calls are TRBV2 and TRBJ2-5, with TRBD2 matching 10 bases. The CDR3 runs to 14 residues. Unmatched junction bases numbered 7, after V lost 8 bases and J lost 4 bases. CDR1 is SNHLY and CDR2 is FYNNEI in the germline V gene. This CDR3 reads CASEGTSEGETQYF. The CDR3 DNA sequence: TGTGCCAGCGAGGGGACTAGCGAAGGAGAGACCCAGTACTTC.

This chain connects TRBV5-6 to TRBJ2-2; D may be TRBD1 (5 bases). Germline V gene sequence: CDR1 SGHDT, CDR2 YYEEEE. This CDR3 contains 14 residues. V lost 2 bases and J lost 6, with 11 bases in between. CDR3 amino acids: CASSFLTEAGELFF. The CDR3 nucleotides read TGTGCCAGCAGCTTTCTGACAGAGGCCGGGGAGCTGTTTTTT.

The gene calls are TRBV11-3 and TRBJ2-1; D gene uncertain. The ends were cut back, 1 base at V and 7 bases at J, with 11 bases in the middle. Germline V gene lookup returns CDR1 SGHNT and CDR2 YENEEA. This CDR3 comprises 14 residues. DNA of the CDR3: TGTGCCAGCAGCTTAGCGTCAGGCCTGAATGAGCAGTTCTTC. This encodes CASSLASGLNEQFF.

This chain links TRBV24-1 with TRBJ1-2, with TRBD1 identical over 7 bases. Germline CDR1 is KGHDR and CDR2 is SFDVKD. The CDR3 covers 14 residues. J was trimmed by 8 bases and V by 4 bases; bases with no gene match: 9. In DNA, the CDR3 is TGTGCCACCAGTGACACAACAGGGGCAGGAGGCTACACCTTC. As protein: CATSDTTGAGGYTF.

This chain joins TRBV12-3 or TRBV12-4 and TRBJ2-2; the D gene is possibly TRBD1 (6 bases). This CDR3 contains 13 residues. Trimming removed 1 base from V and 7 bases from J, with 7 bases in between. The CDR3 nucleotides are TGTGCCAGCAGTTTAGTAGGGGGCGGGGAGCTGTTTTTT. Amino acid sequence: CASSLVGGGELFF.

The chain is built from TRBV3-1 (or the pseudogene TRBV3-2) and TRBJ2-3, with TRBD2 identical over 11 bases. Trimming removed 3 bases from V and 2 bases from J; junction bases left unmatched: 4. Germline CDR1 is LGHDT and CDR2 is YNNKEL (reference sequence). CDR3 length equals 16 residues. The CDR3 region has the DNA TGTGCCAGCAGCCAGGCGACTAGCGGGGACACAGATACGCAGTATTTT. Translating gives CASSQATSGDTDTQYF.

The chain is built from TRBV19 and TRBJ1-1; 9 nucleotides align to TRBD1. The junction had 3 bases not matched to a gene; V was cut back by 6 bases and J by 4 bases. This CDR3 spans 13 amino acids. Germline CDR1 reads LNHDA; CDR2 reads SQIVND (reference sequence). The CDR3, as DNA: TGTGCCAGTAGGACAGGGGGTATCACTGAAGCTTTCTTT. Its protein is CASRTGGITEAFF.

The chain uses TRBV10-1 and TRBJ1-5, with 8 bases that match TRBD1. The length of the CDR3 is 15 residues. Trimming took 11 bases from V and 6 from J; bases not matched to a gene: 15. Germline V gene lookup returns CDR1 WNHNN and CDR2 SYGVQD (reference sequence). CDR3 coding DNA: TGCGCCGAGCAAAATCGGACAGGGTGTTTTCAGCCCCAGCATTTT. This gives the protein CAEQNRTGCFQPQHF.

The chain uses TRBV5-4 and TRBJ1-2; TRBD1 agrees at 7 bases. The CDR3 is 13 residues long. The V gene end was trimmed by 5 bases and the J gene end by 4 bases; junction bases not matched to a gene: 5. Germline V gene data show CDR1 as SGHNT and CDR2 as YYREEE (reference sequence). The CDR3 nucleotides read TGTGCCAGCAGTTTGACAGGGTCCTATGGCTACACCTTC. Its protein product is CASSLTGSYGYTF.

V gene TRBV27 combines with J gene TRBJ2-3, with D possibly TRBD1 on 8 matching bases. Germline V gene data show CDR1 as MNHEY and CDR2 as SMNVEV (reference sequence). V was trimmed by 8 bases and J by 6 bases, leaving 18 bases between them. This CDR3 has 14 amino acids. This chain's CDR3 is CASGRTGRGDTQYF. The CDR3, as DNA: TGTGCCAGCGGAAGGACAGGGCGGGGGGATACGCAGTATTTT.

This clone was seen a handful of times. The chain's CDR3 is CASSLGGLSSYEQYF. CDR3 nucleotides: TGTGCCAGCAGCTTGGGCGGACTCAGCTCCTACGAGCAGTACTTC. The gene calls are TRBV5-5 and TRBJ2-7; possible D gene TRBD2, 5 bases. CDR1 is SGHKS and CDR2 is YYEKEE in the germline V gene (reference sequence). V was pared by 0 bases and J by 0 bases, with 10 bases between. The CDR3 is 15 residues long.